Reported below is one T cell receptor (beta chain). The data originate from a study of blood T cell repertoires in COVID-19. Study summary: Samples of COVID-19 (acute and convalescent) were obtained from the United States, Italy and Spain. In each case, the material was cDNA or gDNA derived from T cells, B-cell-depleted T cells, or PBMCs.

The table came from immunoSEQ multiplex PCR; TCRdb's copy has only in-frame clones and leaves some out. The table has over 150,000 clones, 82% seen once; the top ten hold 10% to 15%. V was pared by 4 bases and J by 3 bases, with 5 bases of the junction left unmatched. The CDR3 consists of 14 residues. Germline CDR1 is SNHLY and CDR2 is FYNNEI. Enrolled through a virtual design, the participants were between roughly 18 and 90 years of age and came from fewer than 30 US areas. Clinical history as reported by participants underpinned cohort assignment. The sequence derives from a man aged 40-50 years who had recovered from COVID-19. Material for sequencing was PBMCs or T cells enriched from blood (not recorded which). The chain recombines TRBV2 with TRBJ2-5, with TRBD1 matching over 7 bases. The CDR3 sequence is CASSADQGEETQYF. The CDR3 DNA reads TGTGCCAGCAGTGCGGACCAGGGGGAAGAGACCCAGTACTTC.